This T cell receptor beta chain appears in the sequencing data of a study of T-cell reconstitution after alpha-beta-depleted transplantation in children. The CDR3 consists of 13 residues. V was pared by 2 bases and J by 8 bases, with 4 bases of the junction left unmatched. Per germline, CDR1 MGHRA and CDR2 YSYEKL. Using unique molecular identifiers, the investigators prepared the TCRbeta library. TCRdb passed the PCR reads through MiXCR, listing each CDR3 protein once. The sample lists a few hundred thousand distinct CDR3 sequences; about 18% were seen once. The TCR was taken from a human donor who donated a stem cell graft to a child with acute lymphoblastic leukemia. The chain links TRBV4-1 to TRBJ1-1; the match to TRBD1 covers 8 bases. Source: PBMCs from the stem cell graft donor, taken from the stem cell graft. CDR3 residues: CASSQPRQGEAFF. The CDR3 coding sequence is TGCGCCAGCAGCCAACCCCGACAGGGGGAAGCTTTCTTT.